Each of the 16 T cell receptor beta chains below was sequenced from the same sample in a study of molecular identifiers for immune sequencing clone quantification. One entry per CDR3 protein results from TCRdb running MiXCR on the PCR reads. The repertoire holds approximately 97,000 distinct CDR3 sequences, under 40% seen once, with around a tenth in the top ten. The sequencing input was naive CD8+ T cells from blood, with Jurkat cell RNA spiked in. Subset specified: FACS-sorted CD8+CD4-CCR7+CD45RA+ naive T cells. The receptor set was obtained from a human donor in good health. Some libraries in this study had Jurkat cell RNA spiked in.

This clonotype was observed a single time. V and J are TRBV4-3 and TRBJ1-4; D unclear. Germline V gene lookup returns CDR1 LGHNA and CDR2 YSLEER. Trimming shortened V by 3 bases and J by 4 bases, and 3 bases separated the two germline ends. There are 12 residues in the CDR3. The CDR3 sequence is CASSHFNEKLFF. CDR3 nucleotides: TGCGCCAGCAGCCACTTTAATGAAAAACTGTTTTTT.

This clonotype was recorded at least ten times. V gene TRBV5-1 combines with J gene TRBJ2-7; a possible D gene is TRBD2 (5 bases). Germline V gene lookup returns CDR1 SGHRS and CDR2 YFSETQ. There are 11 residues in the CDR3. Trimming cost V 4 bases and J 7 bases, with 9 bases left between them. The CDR3 sequence: CASSPGKEQYF. DNA of the CDR3: TGCGCCAGCAGCCCGGGGAAGGAGCAGTACTTC.

This clonotype was picked up a small number of times. The V call is TRBV7-9, the J call TRBJ2-7; 7 bases match TRBD2. This CDR3 has 16 residues. V was clipped by 4 bases and J by 3 bases; unmatched bases: 12. Germline V gene sequence: CDR1 SEHNR, CDR2 FQNEAQ (reference sequence). In DNA, the CDR3 is TGTGCCAGCAGCTCGCCTCTAGCGGCCTCCTACTACGAGCAGTACTTC. As protein: CASSSPLAASYYEQYF.

V gene TRBV7-2 combines with J gene TRBJ2-3; D gene unclear. CDR3 size: 19 residues. In germline, CDR1 is SGHTA, CDR2 FQGNSA. The V end lost 1 base, the J end lost 0 bases, and 20 bases lay between the germline ends. The CDR3 protein is CASSLDPPTQESSTDTQYF. Here the CDR3 DNA reads TGTGCCAGCAGCTTAGACCCCCCGACCCAGGAGTCTAGCACAGATACGCAGTATTTT.

V usage is TRBV12-3 or TRBV12-4 and J usage is TRBJ1-2, with D perhaps matching TRBD1 (5 bases). V was shortened by 5 bases and J by 4 bases, with 8 bases between the two germline ends. The length of the CDR3 is 12 residues. CDR3 residues: CASSAGSYGYTF. The CDR3 coding sequence is TGTGCCAGCAGTGCAGGGTCCTATGGCTACACCTTC.

A word on this clonotype: This CDR3 fails to terminate in the conserved phenylalanine or tryptophan, so it likely reflects a read error. J is TRBJ2-7 and V is TRBV13; D is undetermined. CDR3 length: 17 amino acids. Germline V gives CDR1 PRHDT, CDR2 FYEKMQ (reference sequence). V shed 1 base and J shed 3 bases, with 19 bases lying between them. The CDR3 coding sequence is TGTGCCAGCAGCTTAGTGAGTACCGGACCCACCGACTACGAGCAGTACATC. This gives the protein CASSLVSTGPTDYEQYI.

In this sample, this clonotype turned up once. The final CDR3 position lacks the conserved phenylalanine or tryptophan, pointing to a likely read error. This sequence joins TRBV7-6 and TRBJ2-7; maybe TRBD2 (7 bases). With 4 bases removed from V and 2 bases from J, the gap between germline ends came to 15 bases. CDR3 size: 15 residues. Germline lookup yields CDR1 SGHVS and CDR2 FNYEAQ. CDR3 sequence: CASSSYTGGTYEQYI. CDR3 sequence (DNA): TGTGCCAGCAGCTCTTACACGGGGGGCACCTACGAGCAGTACATC.

This sequence joins TRBV28 and TRBJ2-2; D gene ambiguous. With 6 bases removed from V and 4 bases from J, the gap between germline ends came to 15 bases. Germline V CDR1 and CDR2: MDHEN, SYDVKM. The CDR3 totals 15 residues. In DNA form, the CDR3 reads TGTGCCAGCAGCCCAAGTTCGGGCAGCACCGGGGAGCTGTTTTTT. It codes for CASSPSSGSTGELFF.

The chain is built from TRBV28 and TRBJ2-7; TRBD1 matches 10 bases. This CDR3 comprises 17 residues. Trimming cost V 7 bases and J 7 bases; bases outside gene matches: 19. Per germline, CDR1 MDHEN and CDR2 SYDVKM. The CDR3 reads CASTSPRDRGPSGEQYF. CDR3 coding DNA: TGTGCCAGCACATCTCCTCGGGACAGGGGACCCTCGGGGGAGCAGTACTTC.

This clonotype was picked up many times. The rearrangement uses TRBV12-3 or TRBV12-4 and TRBJ1-1; D is undetermined. There are 10 residues in the CDR3. The ends were cut back, 7 bases at V and 7 bases at J, with 7 bases in the middle. The CDR3 coding sequence is TGTGCCAGCATGGGCCTTGAAGCTTTCTTT. This gives the protein CASMGLEAFF.

This clonotype occurred many times. The rearrangement joins TRBV14 to TRBJ2-2; D uncertain. The ends were cut back, 0 bases at V and 4 bases at J, with 6 bases in the middle. This CDR3 has 14 residues. Germline V CDR1 and CDR2: SGHDN, FVKESK. The CDR3 DNA reads as TGTGCCAGCAGCCAAGAAGTCTTCACCGGGGAGCTGTTTTTT. Translated: CASSQEVFTGELFF.

A few counts support this clonotype. The gene calls are TRBV4-3 and TRBJ2-1; no definite D call. CDR3 length: 14 amino acids. V lost 0 bases and J 6 bases, leaving 9 bases between the germline ends. CDR1 is LGHNA, CDR2 YSLEER, per germline. CDR3: CASSQDEPGNEQFF. The CDR3, as DNA: TGCGCCAGCAGCCAAGATGAACCGGGCAATGAGCAGTTCTTC.

Note on this clonotype: At one of its ends the junction is not consistent with the germline gene, which may arise from a read error. The chain has TRBV18 and TRBJ2-2; D possibly corresponds to TRBD2 (5 bases). The CDR3 covers 14 residues. Germline lookup yields CDR1 KGHSH and CDR2 LQKENI. The CDR3 sequence is CASSPLRYTGELSF. Here the CDR3 DNA reads TGTGCCAGCTCACCACTGAGGTACACCGGGGAGCTGTCTTTT.

The chain is built from TRBV12-3 or TRBV12-4 and TRBJ1-5; tentative D call: TRBD1 (6 bases). This CDR3 is built from 14 residues. Trimming cost V 8 bases and J 4 bases, with 15 bases left between them. The CDR3 loop is CASGEGGLNQPQHF. The CDR3, as DNA: TGTGCCAGCGGTGAGGGGGGGTTGAATCAGCCCCAGCATTTT.

This clonotype has a count of ten or more. The chain is built from TRBV5-8 and TRBJ1-1; unclear D gene. Germline V CDR1 and CDR2: SGHTS, YDEGEE. Trimming shortened V by 2 bases and J by 1 base, and 9 bases separated the two germline ends. The CDR3 is 14 amino acids. CDR3 DNA: TGTGCCAGCAGCTTCCGTGACAAGAACACTGAAGCTTTCTTT. It yields the protein CASSFRDKNTEAFF.

This clonotype was detected a few times. The junction and the germline gene differ at one end; a read error may be behind it. The V call is TRBV4-2, the J call TRBJ2-7; no firm D call. CDR3 length: 11 amino acids. In germline, CDR1 is LGHNA, CDR2 YNFKEQ. This chain's CDR3 is CASSQGGDLFF. The DNA for the CDR3 is TGTGCCAGCAGCCAAGGAGGAGACCTGTTCTTC.